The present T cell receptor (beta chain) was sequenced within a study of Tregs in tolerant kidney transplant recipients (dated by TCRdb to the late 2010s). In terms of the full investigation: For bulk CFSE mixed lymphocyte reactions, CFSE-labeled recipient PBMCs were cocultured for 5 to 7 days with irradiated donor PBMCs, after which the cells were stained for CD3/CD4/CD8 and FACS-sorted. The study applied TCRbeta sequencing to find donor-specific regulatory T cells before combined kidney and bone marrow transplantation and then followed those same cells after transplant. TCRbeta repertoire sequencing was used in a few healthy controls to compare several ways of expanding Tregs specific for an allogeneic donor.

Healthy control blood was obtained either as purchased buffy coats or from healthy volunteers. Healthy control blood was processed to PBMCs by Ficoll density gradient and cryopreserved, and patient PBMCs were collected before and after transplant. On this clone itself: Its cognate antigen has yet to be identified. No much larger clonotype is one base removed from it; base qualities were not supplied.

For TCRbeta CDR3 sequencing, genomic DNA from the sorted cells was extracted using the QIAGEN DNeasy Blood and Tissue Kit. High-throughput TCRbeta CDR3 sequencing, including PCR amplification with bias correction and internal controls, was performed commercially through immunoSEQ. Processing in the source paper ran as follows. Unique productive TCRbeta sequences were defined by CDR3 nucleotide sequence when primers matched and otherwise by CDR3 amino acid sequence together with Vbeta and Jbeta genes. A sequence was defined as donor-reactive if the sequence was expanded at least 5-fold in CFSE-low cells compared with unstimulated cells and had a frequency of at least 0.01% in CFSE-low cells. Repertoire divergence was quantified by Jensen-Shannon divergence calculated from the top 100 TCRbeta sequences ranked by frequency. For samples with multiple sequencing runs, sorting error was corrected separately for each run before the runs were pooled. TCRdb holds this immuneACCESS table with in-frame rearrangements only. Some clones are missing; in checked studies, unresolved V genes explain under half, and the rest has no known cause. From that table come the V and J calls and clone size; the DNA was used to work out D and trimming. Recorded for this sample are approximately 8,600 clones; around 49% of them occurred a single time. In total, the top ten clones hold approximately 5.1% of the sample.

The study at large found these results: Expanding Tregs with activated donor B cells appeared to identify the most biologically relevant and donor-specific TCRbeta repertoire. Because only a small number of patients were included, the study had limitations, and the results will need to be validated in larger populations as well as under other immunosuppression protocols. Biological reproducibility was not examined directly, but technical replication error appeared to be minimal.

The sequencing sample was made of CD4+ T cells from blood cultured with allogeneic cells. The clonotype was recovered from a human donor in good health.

The CDR3 has the sequence CAVGSGELFF. The nucleotide sequence is given as TGTGCCGTCGGGAGCGGGGAGCTGTTTTTT. The rearrangement joined TRBV28 to TRBJ2-2; D gene: possibly TRBD2, on 6 matching bases. At the junction V is shortened by 11 bases and J by 7 bases, with 8 bases in between. The CDR1 and CDR2 encoded by the germline V gene are MDHEN and SYDVKM. Its CDR3 holds 10 amino acids, cysteine through phenylalanine. Of the read, only the CDR3 DNA is kept; its 30 bases are in frame from base 1.